A single sample is the source of the 32 T cell receptor beta chains below, sequenced in a study of cytomegalovirus exposure and HLA in healthy donors. The PCR employed 60 Vbeta primers together with 13 Jbeta primers. TCRdb's copy holds only in-frame clones and misses some; the assay was immunoSEQ multiplex PCR. The table lists 95,000 to 100,000 clones, 65% to 80% of them singletons. Material for sequencing was PBMCs. The source is a man between 50 and 59 years old in good health and CMV-seronegative.

The chain couples TRBV5-1 to TRBJ2-1, with TRBD1 matching over 12 bases. This CDR3 is built from 16 residues. The germline CDR1 and CDR2 sequences are SGHRS and YFSETQ. J was trimmed by 9 bases and V by 3 bases; bases with no gene match: 10. The chain's CDR3 is CASSSFPGQGAFEQFF. DNA of the CDR3: TGCGCCAGCAGCTCCTTCCCGGGACAGGGGGCATTTGAGCAGTTCTTC.

The chain combines TRBV25-1 with TRBJ2-5; D unresolved. V was shortened by 4 bases and J by 4 bases, with 7 bases between the two germline ends. CDR1 MGHDK and CDR2 SYGVNS come from the germline V gene. This CDR3 region has 12 residues. CDR3 residues: CASSATGETQYF. CDR3 nucleotide sequence: TGTGCCAGCAGTGCGACGGGAGAGACCCAGTACTTC.

The count of this clone is one. V and J are TRBV6-6 and TRBJ2-7; D perhaps matches TRBD1 (6 bases). V lost 5 bases and J 3 bases, leaving 11 bases between the germline ends. The CDR3 is 13 amino acids. Germline V gene lookup returns CDR1 MNHNY and CDR2 SVGAGI (reference sequence). The CDR3 sequence is CASSQGLGYEQYF. The CDR3 DNA follows: TGTGCCAGCAGTCAGGGGTTAGGCTACGAGCAGTACTTC.

The J gene is TRBJ1-1, the V gene TRBV27; D uncertain. CDR1 is MNHEY, CDR2 SMNVEV, per germline (reference sequence). CDR3 length: 14 amino acids. The V and J ends lost 6 bases and 1 base respectively, with 12 bases between them. The CDR3 DNA sequence: TGTGCCAGCAGCTACGGCGGAGGGAACACTGAAGCTTTCTTT. This codes for CASSYGGGNTEAFF.

The CDR3 loop is CASSYSRTSADTQYF. The DNA of the CDR3 is TGTGCCAGCAGTTACTCCCGGACTAGCGCAGATACGCAGTATTTT. The chain carries TRBV6-6 and TRBJ2-3; 9 nucleotides align to TRBD2. The germline CDR1 and CDR2 sequences are MNHNY and SVGAGI (reference sequence). This CDR3 is 15 amino acids long. The V segment lost 0 bases and the J segment 4 bases; nucleotides outside the gene matches: 2.

The V and J genes are TRBV4-2 and TRBJ2-3; TRBD1 aligns across 9 bases. CDR1 and CDR2 (germline): LGHNA, YNFKEQ. The ends lost 1 base at V and 3 bases at J; junction bases unmatched: 5. The CDR3 contains 16 residues. CDR3 protein: CASSQVLDRGTDTQYF. CDR3 DNA: TGTGCCAGCAGCCAAGTGCTGGACAGGGGAACAGATACGCAGTATTTT.

V gene TRBV7-9 combines with J gene TRBJ2-5, with 9 bases aligning to TRBD1. CDR1 is SEHNR and CDR2 is FQNEAQ in the germline V gene (reference sequence). The length of the CDR3 is 15 residues. Unmatched junction bases numbered 5, after V lost 5 bases and J lost 1 base. Written as DNA, the CDR3 is TGTGCCAGCAGCCCGACAGGGGGGAGCCAAGAGACCCAGTACTTC. It yields the protein CASSPTGGSQETQYF. Variable domain in full (rest from reference TRBV7-9 and TRBJ2-5): DTGVSQNPRHKITKRGQNVTFRCDPISEHNRLYWYRQTLGQGPEFLTYFQNEAQLEKSRLLSDRFSAERPKGSFSTLEIQRTEQGDSAMYLCASSPTGGSQETQYFGPGTRLLVL.

The gene calls are TRBV2 and TRBJ1-2; the match to TRBD1 covers 7 bases. CDR1 SNHLY and CDR2 FYNNEI come from the germline V gene. V trimming: 7 bases; J trimming: 7 bases; junction bases outside the gene matches: 6. There are 12 residues in the CDR3. Here the CDR3 DNA reads TGTGCCAGCATCAGGGGGGTAGGTGGCTACACCTTC. Translated, it gives CASIRGVGGYTF.

The chain links TRBV18 to TRBJ2-1; 8 nucleotides match TRBD1. There are 17 residues in the CDR3. After removal of 2 bases from V and 8 bases from J, the junction contained 14 bases not matched to a gene. From germline, CDR1 is KGHSH and CDR2 LQKENI. CDR3 loop: CASSPRTGMGNVDEQFF. The CDR3, as DNA: TGTGCCAGCTCACCAAGGACAGGGATGGGGAACGTGGATGAGCAGTTCTTC.

The chain combines TRBV7-9 with TRBJ1-2; 8 bases are a match to TRBD1. With 0 bases clipped from V and 3 bases from J, the junction kept 6 bases outside the gene matches. This CDR3 spans 16 amino acids. CDR1 is SEHNR, CDR2 FQNEAQ, per germline (reference sequence). The CDR3 spells CASSLALSTGDYGYTF. CDR3 nucleotides: TGTGCCAGCAGCTTAGCCCTCTCGACAGGGGACTATGGCTACACCTTC. Looking up the rest from reference TRBV7-9 and TRBJ1-2 gives the full variable domain: DTGVSQNPRHKITKRGQNVTFRCDPISEHNRLYWYRQTLGQGPEFLTYFQNEAQLEKSRLLSDRFSAERPKGSFSTLEIQRTEQGDSAMYLCASSLALSTGDYGYTFGSGTRLTVV.

The chain uses TRBV4-2 and TRBJ2-1; D possibly corresponds to TRBD2 (6 bases). Trimming cost V 4 bases and J 5 bases, with 15 bases left between them. Germline CDR1 reads LGHNA; CDR2 reads YNFKEQ. This CDR3 has 15 residues. Here the CDR3 reads CASSPYAGFDNEQFF. The DNA of the CDR3 is TGTGCCAGCAGCCCCTACGCGGGGTTCGACAATGAGCAGTTCTTC.

This clone was seen a handful of times. The chain couples TRBV9 to TRBJ2-1; 7 nucleotides match TRBD1. Germline values: CDR1 SGDLS, CDR2 YYNGEE. J was trimmed by 4 bases and V by 0 bases; bases with no gene match: 4. CDR3 length equals 15 residues. The CDR3 loop is CASSVGDSQYNEQFF. CDR3 nucleotides: TGTGCCAGCAGCGTAGGGGACAGCCAATACAATGAGCAGTTCTTC.

The V call is TRBV19, the J call TRBJ1-5; a weak D match, TRBD1 (6 bases). Germline CDR1 is LNHDA and CDR2 is SQIVND (reference sequence). V was clipped by 4 bases and J by 2 bases, with 18 bases between them. This CDR3 is built from 17 residues. For the CDR3, the DNA is TGTGCCAGTAGTAGGCCGTTTGGGGGCTCAGGCAATCAGCCCCAGCATTTT. Amino acid sequence: CASSRPFGGSGNQPQHF.

CDR3 loop: CASSLNTGELFF. As DNA, the CDR3 is TGTGCCAGCAGCCTAAACACCGGGGAGCTGTTTTTT. The chain carries TRBV5-6 and TRBJ2-2, with D unclear. The ends were cut back, 4 bases at V and 2 bases at J, with 3 bases in the middle. From germline, CDR1 is SGHDT and CDR2 YYEEEE. CDR3 length: 12 residues.

The V call is TRBV7-9, the J call TRBJ2-3; TRBD1 aligns across 7 bases. Germline V CDR1 and CDR2: SEHNR, FQNEAQ (reference sequence). The trim removed 11 bases at V and 4 bases at J, leaving 0 bases unmatched. The CDR3 has 10 residues. The CDR3 loop reads CAQGADTQYF. CDR3 DNA sequence: TGTGCCCAGGGGGCAGATACGCAGTATTTT.

The J gene is TRBJ2-3, the V gene TRBV18, with D unresolved. The germline gives CDR1 KGHSH, CDR2 LQKENI. Trimming left V 0 bases short and J 2 bases short, with 12 bases between. This CDR3 is 16 amino acids long. The CDR3: CASSPPGLQNTDTQYF. The CDR3, as DNA: TGTGCCAGCTCACCACCCGGCTTACAGAACACAGATACGCAGTATTTT. Variable domain in full (rest from reference TRBV18 and TRBJ2-3): NAGVMQNPRHLVRRRGQEARLRCSPMKGHSHVYWYRQLPEEGLKFMVYLQKENIIDESGMPKERFSAEFPKEGPSILRIQQVVRGDSAAYFCASSPPGLQNTDTQYFGPGTRLTVL.

This clone was observed a handful of times. V usage is TRBV18 and J usage is TRBJ1-4, with D perhaps matching TRBD1 (5 bases). The CDR3 sequence is 15 residues long. CDR1 and CDR2 from the germline V gene are KGHSH and LQKENI. V was shortened by 3 bases and J by 4 bases, with 12 bases between the two germline ends. CDR3 sequence (DNA): TGTGCCAGCTCACCGGGCCAGGGCGGTAATGAAAAACTGTTTTTT. Its protein product is CASSPGQGGNEKLFF.

The CDR3 region is CASSDGAQGVSADTQYF. The CDR3 DNA sequence: TGTGCCAGCAGTGATGGAGCACAGGGGGTAAGCGCAGATACGCAGTATTTT. The genes are TRBV6-1 and TRBJ2-3, with 8 nucleotides matching TRBD1. Per germline, CDR1 MNHNS and CDR2 SASEGT. The CDR3 spans 17 residues. The V gene end was trimmed by 3 bases and the J gene end by 4 bases; junction bases not matched to a gene: 12.

This clone was found once. This sequence joins TRBV7-8 and TRBJ1-6, with 10 bases fitting TRBD1. Germline-derived CDR1 and CDR2 are SGHVS and FQNEAQ. Trimming at V came to 3 bases and at J to 7 bases, leaving 6 bases not matched to a gene. This CDR3 spans 16 amino acids. Here the CDR3 reads CASSFRQGAFNSPLHF. The CDR3 DNA reads TGTGCCAGCAGCTTCCGACAGGGGGCCTTCAATTCACCCCTCCACTTT.

The rearrangement links TRBV19 to TRBJ2-1; 7 bases fit TRBD2. The germline V gene encodes CDR1 LNHDA and CDR2 SQIVND (reference sequence). CDR3 length: 13 amino acids. The DNA of the CDR3 is TGTGCGTCCGGGAGGACTAGTGTATTAGAGCAGTTCTTC. Amino acids: CASGRTSVLEQFF.

As concerns this clone: The sample contains more than one DNA sequence encoding this CDR3. This rearrangement joins TRBV11-2 to TRBJ1-5; tentative D call: TRBD1 (6 bases). The CDR3 has 13 residues. V lost 0 bases to trimming and J lost 7 bases, with 7 bases between them. CDR1 is SGHAT, CDR2 FQNNGV, per germline. This chain's CDR3 is CASSLDRGQPQHF. The CDR3 DNA reads TGTGCCAGCAGCTTAGACAGGGGACAGCCCCAGCATTTT.

This rearrangement joins TRBV5-1 to TRBJ2-3; 9 bases align to TRBD2. CDR1 and CDR2 (germline): SGHRS, YFSETQ. CDR3 length: 16 amino acids. Trimming removed 2 bases from V and 3 bases from J; junction bases left unmatched: 7. The CDR3 is CASSFEASGATDTQYF. The CDR3 DNA is TGCGCCAGCAGCTTTGAGGCTAGCGGGGCAACAGATACGCAGTATTTT.

This chain connects TRBV6-5 to TRBJ1-1, with a tentative D call TRBD1 (5 bases). The ends were cut back, 6 bases at V and 2 bases at J, with 16 bases in the middle. Germline CDR1 is MNHEY and CDR2 is SVGAGI. The CDR3 consists of 15 residues. The CDR3 DNA reads TGTGCCAGCAGAGCCATGGTGGGGCGTAACACTGAAGCTTTCTTT. It specifies CASRAMVGRNTEAFF.

The chain couples TRBV2 to TRBJ2-3; 7 bases map to TRBD2. Germline CDR1 SNHLY, CDR2 FYNNEI. The CDR3 covers 16 residues. Unmatched junction bases numbered 4, after V lost 0 bases and J lost 1 base. The CDR3 region is CASSEATSVGTDTQYF. In DNA form, the CDR3 reads TGTGCCAGCAGTGAAGCAACTAGCGTGGGCACAGATACGCAGTATTTT.

This sequence joins TRBV11-3 and TRBJ2-2; 7 bases map to TRBD2. The CDR3 sequence is 20 residues long. Trimming took 5 bases from V and 5 from J; bases not matched to a gene: 23. The germline V gene encodes CDR1 SGHNT and CDR2 YENEEA. The CDR3 nucleotides are TGTGCCAGCAGCCGCTCCGTTCTGGGGTTGGGGCGGGAGAGGACCGGGGAGCTGTTTTTT. Translating it yields CASSRSVLGLGRERTGELFF. The full variable domain, in which reference TRBV11-3 and TRBJ2-2 provide the parts outside the CDR3, is EAGVVQSPRYKIIEKKQPVAFWCNPISGHNTLYWYLQNLGQGPELLIRYENEEAVDDSQLPKDRFSAERLKGVDSTLKIQPAELGDSAVYLCASSRSVLGLGRERTGELFFGEGSRLTVL.

V is TRBV25-1 and J is TRBJ2-3; TRBD1 matches 8 bases. This CDR3 has 13 residues. V was pared by 6 bases and J by 3 bases, with 2 bases of the junction left unmatched. The germline gives CDR1 MGHDK, CDR2 SYGVNS. The CDR3 DNA reads TGTGCCAGCAGCGGACAGGGTACAGATACGCAGTATTTT. Protein: CASSGQGTDTQYF. The entire variable domain, with the rest obtained from reference TRBV25-1 and TRBJ2-3, is as follows: EADIYQTPRYLVIGTGKKITLECSQTMGHDKMYWYQQDPGMELHLIHYSYGVNSTEKGDLSSESTVSRIRTEHFPLTLESARPSHTSQYLCASSGQGTDTQYFGPGTRLTVL.

The chain couples TRBV4-2 to TRBJ2-5, with D perhaps TRBD2 (6 bases). The CDR3 loop spans 15 amino acids. CDR1 and CDR2 from the germline V gene are LGHNA and YNFKEQ. Between the trimmed V and J ends, which lost 0 bases and 5 bases, there was a span of 13 bases. As DNA, the CDR3 is TGTGCCAGCAGCCAAGATACGCGGGGCGTCGAGACCCAGTACTTC. Translation gives CASSQDTRGVETQYF.

The genes are TRBV27 and TRBJ2-1, with D perhaps TRBD1 (6 bases). Germline CDR1 reads MNHEY; CDR2 reads SMNVEV (reference sequence). V was clipped by 0 bases and J by 9 bases, with 12 bases between them. This CDR3 is built from 14 residues. The CDR3 sequence: CASSLSQGWSEQFF. In DNA form, the CDR3 reads TGTGCCAGCAGTTTATCACAGGGTTGGAGTGAGCAGTTCTTC.

The chain carries TRBV7-9 and TRBJ2-7; 9 bases map to TRBD1. The length of the CDR3 is 14 residues. Trimming took 4 bases from V and 5 from J; bases not matched to a gene: 6. Germline CDR1 SEHNR, CDR2 FQNEAQ (reference sequence). The CDR3: CASSSFDRGDEQYF. Written as DNA, the CDR3 is TGTGCCAGCAGCTCATTTGACAGGGGGGACGAGCAGTACTTC.

The genes are TRBV19 and TRBJ1-5; 7 nucleotides line up with TRBD1. V lost 6 bases to trimming and J lost 0 bases; unmatched junction nucleotides: 5. Germline CDR1 reads LNHDA; CDR2 reads SQIVND (reference sequence). The CDR3 has 15 amino acids. DNA of the CDR3: TGTGCCAGTAGAAAGGGACAGTATAGCAATCAGCCCCAGCATTTT. It translates to CASRKGQYSNQPQHF.

This chain's CDR3 is CASSQYRDSGEAFF. The CDR3, as DNA: TGTGCCAGCAGCCAGTACAGGGATAGTGGTGAAGCTTTCTTT. The chain carries TRBV14 and TRBJ1-1; D might be TRBD1 (6 bases). CDR1 SGHDN and CDR2 FVKESK come from the germline V gene. The CDR3 totals 14 residues. V was shortened by 3 bases and J by 7 bases, with 15 bases between the two germline ends. Supplemented by reference TRBV14 and TRBJ1-1, the full variable domain reads EAGVTQFPSHSVIEKGQTVTLRCDPISGHDNLYWYRRVMGKEIKFLLHFVKESKQDESGMPNNRFLAERTGGTYSTLKVQPAELEDSGVYFCASSQYRDSGEAFFGQGTRLTVV.

The chain couples TRBV6-5 to TRBJ2-4; 8 positions match TRBD2. The trim removed 0 bases at V and 6 bases at J, leaving 7 bases unmatched. Germline V gives CDR1 MNHEY, CDR2 SVGAGI. The CDR3 totals 16 residues. The CDR3 region is CASSYSGSGRRNIQYF. As DNA, the CDR3 is TGTGCCAGCAGTTACTCGGGAAGCGGGAGAAGAAACATTCAGTACTTC.